The 9 T cell receptor beta chains below were found in one sample sequenced in a study of blood T cell repertoires in COVID-19. Sequencing was performed with immunoSEQ multiplex PCR; in TCRdb, only in-frame clones are kept and a portion is missing. Seen here are more than 90,000 clones, around 87% observed once, and the top ten hold 11%. Source material: peripheral blood. Receptors originate from a woman in her twenties or thirties with acute or convalescent COVID-19.

This clone was seen a few times. The gene calls are TRBV2 and TRBJ1-1; TRBD1 agrees at 8 bases. This CDR3 region has 14 residues. V shed 7 bases, J shed 4 bases, and the junction held 8 bases outside the gene matches. Looked up from germline, CDR1 is SNHLY and CDR2 is FYNNEI. In nucleotides, the CDR3 is TGTGCCAGCATCCTGACAGGGGATATCACTGAAGCTTTCTTT. Residues: CASILTGDITEAFF. The full variable domain, in which reference TRBV2 and TRBJ1-1 provide the parts outside the CDR3, is EPEVTQTPSHQVTQMGQEVILRCVPISNHLYFYWYRQILGQKVEFLVSFYNNEISEKSEIFDDQFSVERPDGSNFTLKIRSTKLEDSAMYFCASILTGDITEAFFGQGTRLTVV.

The chain couples TRBV27 to TRBJ1-4; tentative D call: TRBD1 (5 bases). The CDR3 loop spans 16 amino acids. V lost 3 bases and J 7 bases, leaving 18 bases between the germline ends. Germline CDR1 reads MNHEY; CDR2 reads SMNVEV (reference sequence). The CDR3 here is CASSFGGIGWGEKLFF. The CDR3 DNA is TGTGCCAGCAGTTTCGGGGGAATCGGTTGGGGTGAAAAACTGTTTTTT.

V is TRBV7-3 and J is TRBJ1-1; 7 nucleotides align to TRBD1. Germline values: CDR1 SGHTA, CDR2 FQGTGA. Germline trimming cut 5 bases from V and 3 bases from J; bases unmatched to any gene: 6. The CDR3 is made up of 14 amino acids. CDR3 coding DNA: TGTGCCAGCAGCCCCCTGGGGACAGACACTGAAGCTTTCTTT. It yields the protein CASSPLGTDTEAFF.

This chain joins TRBV6-6 and TRBJ1-5, with D possibly matching TRBD1 (6 bases). This CDR3 comprises 14 residues. Per the germline V gene, CDR1 is MNHNY and CDR2 is SVGAGI (reference sequence). The ends were cut back, 6 bases at V and 3 bases at J, with 12 bases in the middle. CDR3 nucleotide sequence: TGTGCCAGCAGAGAAGGACAGTTCAATCAGCCCCAGCATTTT. Its protein is CASREGQFNQPQHF.

The chain joins TRBV7-2 to TRBJ2-5, with TRBD1 as a possible D gene (6 bases). Germline CDR1 SGHTA, CDR2 FQGNSA. The CDR3 contains 14 residues. Trimming took off 7 bases at V and 5 bases at J, with 17 bases between the two ends. CDR3 in DNA: TGTGCCAGCACTCGGGGCTACCAGGGGGAGACCCAGTACTTC. This sequence encodes CASTRGYQGETQYF. Full variable domain (rest looked up from reference TRBV7-2 and TRBJ2-5): GAGVSQSPSNKVTEKGKDVELRCDPISGHTALYWYRQSLGQGLEFLIYFQGNSAPDKSGLPSDRFSAERTGGSVSTLTIQRTQQEDSAVYLCASTRGYQGETQYFGPGTRLLVL.

V and J are TRBV6-5 and TRBJ2-2, with 7 bases identical to TRBD2. The V gene end was trimmed by 9 bases and the J gene end by 3 bases; junction bases not matched to a gene: 7. The CDR3 covers 14 residues. Germline V gene lookup returns CDR1 MNHEY and CDR2 SVGAGI. The chain's CDR3 is CASGEGGDTGELFF. The CDR3 bases are TGTGCCAGTGGGGAGGGAGGGGACACCGGGGAGCTGTTTTTT.

The V call is TRBV11-2, the J call TRBJ2-3, with D possibly TRBD1 on 6 matching bases. The CDR3 contains 17 residues. CDR1 and CDR2 (germline): SGHAT, FQNNGV. V was cut by 6 bases and J by 1 base, with 20 bases left in between. The CDR3 spells CASSAGATSPGTDTQYF. The CDR3, as DNA: TGTGCCAGCAGTGCAGGGGCGACTTCTCCGGGCACAGATACGCAGTATTTT.

The V and J genes are TRBV10-3 and TRBJ2-7; perhaps TRBD1 as D (5 bases). Trimming pared 3 bases from V and 3 bases from J, leaving 12 bases between. The CDR3 length is 14 residues. Germline V CDR1 and CDR2: ENHRY, SYGVKD. The CDR3 DNA is TGTGCCATCAGTGAAAGGGCAGGGCTCTACGAGCAGTACTTC. Translation gives CAISERAGLYEQYF.

V gene TRBV2 combines with J gene TRBJ1-1, with 10 nucleotides matching TRBD1. After removal of 4 bases from V and 5 bases from J, the junction contained 4 bases not matched to a gene. Germline assignment: CDR1 SNHLY and CDR2 FYNNEI. The CDR3 has 14 amino acids. The CDR3 DNA is TGTGCCAGCAGTGGACAGGGGGCATTGACTGAAGCTTTCTTT. This encodes CASSGQGALTEAFF.